This is a list of T cell receptor beta chains from one sample in a study of T cell repertoires in cytomegalovirus infection. TCRdb reanalysed the reads using MiXCR and keeps one entry per CDR3 protein. The sample contains more than 75,000 distinct CDR3 sequences, 3.7% of which appear only once. The sequencing sample was made of PBMCs. The source of these receptors is a human donor in good health (CMV status not recorded). Some clones in this sample may be carry-over from other donors' samples. Both conserved end residues are part of each CDR3. A D gene is named only where the DNA matches it firmly. Where a row states a size, it is once, few, many or the class of an expanded clone; other rows omit it.

size	D	J	V	DNA	CDR3
many	.	TRBJ1-5	TRBV7-2	TGTGCCAGCAGCTTTCAGGGAAATCAGCCCCAGCATTTT	CASSFQGNQPQHF
.	.	TRBJ2-7	TRBV6-2/TRBV6-3	TGTGCCAGCACACCGCACAGCGCCTACGAGCAGTACTTC	CASTPHSAYEQYF
many	.	TRBJ2-7	TRBV28	TGTGCCAGCAGTTTTCAGAGGGGCGAGCAGTACTTC	CASSFQRGEQYF
many	.	TRBJ1-5	TRBV12-3/TRBV12-4	TGTGCCAGCAGTTTGGGAGGAATGGGCAATCAGCCCCAGCATTTT	CASSLGGMGNQPQHF
many	.	TRBJ1-2	TRBV28	TGTGCCAGCAGACCCGACAGAACTGGGGGCTACACCTTC	CASRPDRTGGYTF
many	TRBD2	TRBJ2-3	TRBV20-1	TGCAGTGCTAGAGATCTTAGTGGGCTAGCGGGGAGTAGCACAGATACGCAGTATTTT	CSARDLSGLAGSSTDTQYF
many	.	TRBJ1-5	TRBV27	TGTGCCAGCAGCGGGATTACAGAGGGGGGGCCCCAGCATTTT	CASSGITEGGPQHF
many	TRBD1	TRBJ1-5	TRBV6-5	TGTGCCAGCAGTTTGGACAGGGTCGATCAGCCCCAGCATTTT	CASSLDRVDQPQHF
many	TRBD1	TRBJ1-1	TRBV12-3/TRBV12-4	TGTGCCAGCAGGGACAGGGGCGGCACTGAAGCTTTCTTT	CASRDRGGTEAFF
many	.	TRBJ1-6	TRBV19	TGTGCCAGTAGTATTCCCGGACAACCCCCACCCCTCCACTTT	CASSIPGQPPPLHF
many	TRBD1	TRBJ1-5	TRBV7-6	TGTGCCAGCAGCTCGGACAGGGGACAGCCCCAGCATTTT	CASSSDRGQPQHF
many	TRBD1	TRBJ1-5	TRBV19	TGTGCCAGTAGACCAGGACAGGGACTTCTTCAGCCCCAGCATTTT	CASRPGQGLLQPQHF
many	.	TRBJ1-1	TRBV6-2/TRBV6-3	TGTGCCAGCACCTCTTACGGGAACACTGAAGCTTTCTTT	CASTSYGNTEAFF
many	TRBD1	TRBJ1-3	TRBV12-5	TGTGCTAGTGGTTTGGTACTTGGACAGGGGGCAACTAGTCCTGGAAACACCATATATTTT	CASGLVLGQGATSPGNTIYF
few	.	TRBJ2-7	TRBV20-1	TGCAGTGCTCTACTAGGCTTGGAGCAGTACTTC	CSALLGLEQYF
many	.	TRBJ1-6	TRBV28	TGTGCCAGCAGCAGCTCGACAGGCCTTAATTCACCCCTCCACTTT	CASSSSTGLNSPLHF
many	.	TRBJ2-7	TRBV6-2/TRBV6-3	TGTGCCAGCAGAGCGGACACCTACGAGCAGTACTTC	CASRADTYEQYF
many	.	TRBJ2-1	TRBV7-2	TGTGCCAGCAGCTTAGGGTCAGGGGGAGGGGGTAATGAGCAGTTCTTC	CASSLGSGGGGNEQFF
many	.	TRBJ1-1	TRBV6-1	TGTGCCAGCAGTCGAGGGCCAGGGGTAGGTGAAGCTTTCTTT	CASSRGPGVGEAFF